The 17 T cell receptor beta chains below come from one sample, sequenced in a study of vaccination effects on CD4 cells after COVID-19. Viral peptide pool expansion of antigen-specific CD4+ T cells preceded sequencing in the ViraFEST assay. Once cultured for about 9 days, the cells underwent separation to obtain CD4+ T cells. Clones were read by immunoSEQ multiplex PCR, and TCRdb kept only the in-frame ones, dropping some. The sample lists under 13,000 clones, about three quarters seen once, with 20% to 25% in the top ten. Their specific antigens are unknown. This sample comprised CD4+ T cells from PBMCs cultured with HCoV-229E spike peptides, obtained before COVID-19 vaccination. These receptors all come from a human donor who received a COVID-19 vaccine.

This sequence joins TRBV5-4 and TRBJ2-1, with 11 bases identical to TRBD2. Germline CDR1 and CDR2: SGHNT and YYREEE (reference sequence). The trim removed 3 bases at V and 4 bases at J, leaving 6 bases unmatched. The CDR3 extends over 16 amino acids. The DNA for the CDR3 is TGTGCCAGCAGCTCCCGCACTAGCGGGAGATACAATGAGCAGTTCTTC. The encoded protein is CASSSRTSGRYNEQFF.

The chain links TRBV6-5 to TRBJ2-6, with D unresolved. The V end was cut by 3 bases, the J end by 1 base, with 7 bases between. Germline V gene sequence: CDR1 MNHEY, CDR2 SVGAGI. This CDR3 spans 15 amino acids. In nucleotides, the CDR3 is TGTGCCAGCAGTTATACAGTGTCTGGGGCCAACGTCCTGACTTTC. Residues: CASSYTVSGANVLTF.

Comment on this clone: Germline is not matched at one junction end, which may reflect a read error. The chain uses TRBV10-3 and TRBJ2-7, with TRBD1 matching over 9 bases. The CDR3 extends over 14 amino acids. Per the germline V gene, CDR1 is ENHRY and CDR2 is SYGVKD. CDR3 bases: TGTGCCATCAGCACCGGGACAGGGTTTTACGGGCAGTACTTC. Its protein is CAISTGTGFYGQYF.

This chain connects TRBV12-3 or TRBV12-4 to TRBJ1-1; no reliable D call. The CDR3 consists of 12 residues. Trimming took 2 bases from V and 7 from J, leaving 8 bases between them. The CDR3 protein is CASSLPALEAFF. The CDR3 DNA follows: TGTGCCAGCAGTTTACCGGCTCTTGAAGCTTTCTTT.

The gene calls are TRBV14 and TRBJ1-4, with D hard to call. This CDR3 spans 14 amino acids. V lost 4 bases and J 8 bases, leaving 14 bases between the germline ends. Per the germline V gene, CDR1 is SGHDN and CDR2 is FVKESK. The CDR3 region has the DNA TGTGCCAGCAGCCGCCACAGAGGGTCGGAAAAACTGTTTTTT. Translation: CASSRHRGSEKLFF.

CDR3: CASSPGVGGGPSLETQYF. CDR3 sequence (DNA): TGTGCCAGCAGCCCGGGAGTTGGAGGGGGCCCCTCTTTAGAGACCCAGTACTTC. This chain joins TRBV9 and TRBJ2-5; perhaps TRBD1 as D (7 bases). The CDR3 has 18 amino acids. V lost 4 bases to trimming and J lost 4 bases, with 26 bases between them. Germline V lookup: CDR1 SGDLS, CDR2 YYNGEE. The full variable domain, completed using reference TRBV9 and TRBJ2-5, is DSGVTQTPKHLITATGQRVTLRCSPRSGDLSVYWYQQSLDQGLQFLIQYYNGEERAKGNILERFSAQQFPDLHSELNLSSLELGDSALYFCASSPGVGGGPSLETQYFGPGTRLLVL.

The DNA of the CDR3 is TGTGCCAGCAGCTTAGGAGGGGGCGCCCCGGGCGGGGAGCTGTTTTTT. It translates to CASSLGGGAPGGELFF. The rearrangement uses TRBV7-3 and TRBJ2-2; possible D gene TRBD1, 7 bases. V was shortened by 2 bases and J by 7 bases, with 17 bases between the two germline ends. Germline V gene lookup returns CDR1 SGHTA and CDR2 FQGTGA. CDR3 length equals 16 residues.

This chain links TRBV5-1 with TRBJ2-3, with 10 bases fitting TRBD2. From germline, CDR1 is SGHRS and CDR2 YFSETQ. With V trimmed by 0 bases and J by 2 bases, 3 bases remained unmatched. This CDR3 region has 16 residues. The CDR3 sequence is CASSLGLAGFTDTQYF. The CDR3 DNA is TGCGCCAGCAGCTTGGGACTAGCGGGCTTCACAGATACGCAGTATTTT.

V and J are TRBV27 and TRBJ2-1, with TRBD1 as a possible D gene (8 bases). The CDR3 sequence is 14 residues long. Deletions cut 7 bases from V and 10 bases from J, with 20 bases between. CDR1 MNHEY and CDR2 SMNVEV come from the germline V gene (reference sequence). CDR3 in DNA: TGTGCCAGCACCCGACAGGGGAGCGGGATCGAGCAGTTCTTC. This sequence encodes CASTRQGSGIEQFF.

The CDR3 DNA sequence: TGTGCCAGCAGTCTAGGCTATGGCTACACCTTC. It specifies CASSLGYGYTF. The chain links TRBV6-6 to TRBJ1-2; D remains unclear. CDR1 and CDR2 from the germline V gene are MNHNY and SVGAGI (reference sequence). Trimming removed 5 bases at V and 4 bases at J, with 5 bases between. The CDR3 totals 11 residues.

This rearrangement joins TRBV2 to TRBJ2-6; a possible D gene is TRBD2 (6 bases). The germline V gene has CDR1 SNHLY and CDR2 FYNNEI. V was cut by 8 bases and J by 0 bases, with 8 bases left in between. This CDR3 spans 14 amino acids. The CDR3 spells CASGGASGANVLTF. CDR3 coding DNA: TGTGCCAGCGGAGGGGCCTCTGGGGCCAACGTCCTGACTTTC. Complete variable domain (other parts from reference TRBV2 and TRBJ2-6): EPEVTQTPSHQVTQMGQEVILRCVPISNHLYFYWYRQILGQKVEFLVSFYNNEISEKSEIFDDQFSVERPDGSNFTLKIRSTKLEDSAMYFCASGGASGANVLTFGAGSRLTVL.

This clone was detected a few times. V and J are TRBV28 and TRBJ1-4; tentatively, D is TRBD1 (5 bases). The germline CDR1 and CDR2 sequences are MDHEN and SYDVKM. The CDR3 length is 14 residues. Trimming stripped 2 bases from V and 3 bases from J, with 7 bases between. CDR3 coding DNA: TGTGCCAGCAGTTTACGACAGTCTAATGAAAAACTGTTTTTT. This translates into CASSLRQSNEKLFF.

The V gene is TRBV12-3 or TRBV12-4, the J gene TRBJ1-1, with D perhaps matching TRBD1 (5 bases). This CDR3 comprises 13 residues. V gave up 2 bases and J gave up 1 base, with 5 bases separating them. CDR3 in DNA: TGTGCCAGCAGTTTAAGGGGGAACACTGAAGCTTTCTTT. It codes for CASSLRGNTEAFF.

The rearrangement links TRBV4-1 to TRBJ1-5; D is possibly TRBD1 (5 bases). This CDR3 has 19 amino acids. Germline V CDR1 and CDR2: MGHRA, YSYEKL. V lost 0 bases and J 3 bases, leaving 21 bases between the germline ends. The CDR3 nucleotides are TGCGCCAGCAGCCAAGATTCTCGCGCCGGGACGGACGTCAATCAGCCCCAGCATTTT. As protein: CASSQDSRAGTDVNQPQHF.

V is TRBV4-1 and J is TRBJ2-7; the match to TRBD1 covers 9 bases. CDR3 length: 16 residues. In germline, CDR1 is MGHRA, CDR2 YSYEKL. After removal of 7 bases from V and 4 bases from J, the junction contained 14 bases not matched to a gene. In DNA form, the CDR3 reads TGCGCCAGCATGTTCCGGGACAGGGTCCCGGGATACGAGCAGTACTTC. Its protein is CASMFRDRVPGYEQYF.

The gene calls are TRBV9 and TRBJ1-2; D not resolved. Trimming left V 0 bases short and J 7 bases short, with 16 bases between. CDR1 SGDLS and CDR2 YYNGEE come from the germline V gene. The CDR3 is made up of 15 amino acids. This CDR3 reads CASSVGLLVVGGYTF. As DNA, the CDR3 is TGTGCCAGCAGCGTAGGGCTTCTCGTCGTCGGTGGCTACACCTTC.

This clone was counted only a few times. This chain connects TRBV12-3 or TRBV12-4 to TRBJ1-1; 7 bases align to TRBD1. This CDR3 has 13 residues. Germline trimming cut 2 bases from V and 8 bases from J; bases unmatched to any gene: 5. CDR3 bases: TGTGCCAGCAGTTTAAGGCAGGGGGGAGAAGCTTTCTTT. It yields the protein CASSLRQGGEAFF.